The 17 T cell receptor beta chains reported below all come from one sample, sequenced in a study of T cell repertoires in breast cancer. The expanded emulsion RT-PCR method captured paired alpha and beta chains from CD8+ T cells. During the second nested PCR, blocking oligonucleotides suppressed genes that were not paired. TCRdb called the emulsion pairing reads again in MiXCR, with one record for every CDR3 protein. In the table there are some 4,600 distinct CDR3 sequences, roughly a third of which are singletons. The specimen was CD8+ T cells. All receptors come from a pool of human donors with breast cancer or a healthy control (not recorded which).

The chain uses TRBV5-4 and TRBJ1-3; 8 nucleotides align to TRBD1. The CDR3 sequence is 16 residues long. The trim removed 3 bases at V and 1 base at J, leaving 6 bases unmatched. Looked up from germline, CDR1 is SGHNT and CDR2 is YYREEE (reference sequence). The CDR3 protein is CASSSGGPDSGNTIYF. The DNA for the CDR3 is TGTGCCAGCAGCTCAGGGGGCCCGGATTCTGGAAACACCATATATTTT.

This clonotype was counted a few times. The chain joins TRBV20-1 to TRBJ2-1; 8 nucleotides match TRBD2. The germline V gene has CDR1 DFQATT and CDR2 SNEGSKA (reference sequence). The V and J ends lost 8 bases and 0 bases, in that order; junction bases with no gene match: 9. The CDR3 is 15 residues long. The CDR3 protein is CSWVAGTVSYNEQFF. CDR3 nucleotides: TGCAGTTGGGTAGCGGGAACCGTCTCCTACAATGAGCAGTTCTTC.

This clonotype was detected ten times or more. The chain employs TRBV6-5 and TRBJ1-2, with D hard to call. Per the germline V gene, CDR1 is MNHEY and CDR2 is SVGAGI. The length of the CDR3 is 11 residues. V lost 3 bases and J 4 bases, leaving 3 bases between the germline ends. The CDR3 spells CASSYGYGYTF. In DNA, the CDR3 is TGTGCCAGCAGTTATGGCTATGGCTACACCTTC.

This clonotype has just a few counts. This rearrangement joins TRBV6-2 or TRBV6-3 to TRBJ2-7; no reliable D call. The germline V gene encodes CDR1 MNHEY and CDR2 SVGEGT. Trimming cost V 7 bases and J 6 bases, with 13 bases left between them. CDR3 size: 12 residues. CDR3 sequence reads: CASNTYNLEQYF. The CDR3 bases are TGTGCCAGCAATACGTACAACCTCGAGCAGTACTTC.

The chain joins TRBV20-1 to TRBJ2-3; 7 nucleotides agree with TRBD2. The CDR3 is 14 amino acids. Germline CDR1 reads DFQATT; CDR2 reads SNEGSKA (reference sequence). Trimming cost V 6 bases and J 5 bases; bases outside gene matches: 11. CDR3: CSALETRGLDTQYF. The DNA of the CDR3 is TGCAGTGCCTTGGAGACGCGGGGGTTAGATACGCAGTATTTT.

The table lists this clonotype with many counts. The chain uses TRBV10-3 and TRBJ2-1; 8 bases match TRBD2. This CDR3 contains 15 residues. CDR1 and CDR2 from the germline V gene are ENHRY and SYGVKD. V lost 2 bases to trimming and J lost 5 bases; unmatched junction nucleotides: 5. CDR3 DNA: TGTGCCATCAGTGAGGAGCTTAGCGGGAACAATGAGCAGTTCTTC. It translates to CAISEELSGNNEQFF.

This clonotype showed up many times. The chain employs TRBV11-3 and TRBJ2-7; no reliable D call. V lost 1 base, J lost 1 base, and 8 bases lay in between. CDR1 SGHNT and CDR2 YENEEA come from the germline V gene. The CDR3 spans 14 residues. DNA of the CDR3: TGTGCCAGCAGCTTAGCTGGCAGTTCCTACGAGCAGTACTTC. As protein: CASSLAGSSYEQYF.

A note on this clonotype: A much larger clonotype is one base distant, so this may be a read error. The chain links TRBV7-9 to TRBJ2-3; D possibly matches TRBD1 or TRBD2 (5 bases each). Germline lookup yields CDR1 SEHNR and CDR2 FQNEAQ (reference sequence). The CDR3 length is 16 residues. Trimming removed 6 bases from V and 5 bases from J, with 21 bases in between. The CDR3 DNA sequence: TGTGCCAGCAGGGGAGTTTGGGGCCCCGGGTTAGATACGCAGTATTTT. Protein sequence: CASRGVWGPGLDTQYF.

The chain combines TRBV27 with TRBJ1-6; D gene ambiguous. CDR1 MNHEY and CDR2 SMNVEV come from the germline V gene (reference sequence). The CDR3 consists of 14 residues. V lost 3 bases and J 6 bases, leaving 9 bases between the germline ends. The CDR3 loop reads CASSLGGRNSPLHF. The CDR3, as DNA: TGTGCCAGCAGTTTGGGAGGGCGTAATTCACCCCTCCACTTT.

To note about this clonotype: This may stem from a read error, because a much larger clone lies one nucleotide away. The chain joins TRBV6-6 to TRBJ2-7; TRBD1 is a possible D gene (6 bases). Trimming removed 6 bases from V and 0 bases from J, with 18 bases in between. Per the germline V gene, CDR1 is MNHNY and CDR2 is SVGAGI (reference sequence). This CDR3 has 16 amino acids. CDR3 nucleotides: TGTGCCAGCAGCCCACGCAGGACAGCGGTCTCCTACGAGCAGTACTTC. This sequence encodes CASSPRRTAVSYEQYF.

The sample holds many counts of this clonotype. The chain is built from TRBV14 and TRBJ2-1; D might be TRBD1 or TRBD2, each matching 6 bases. Germline V gene data show CDR1 as SGHDN and CDR2 as FVKESK. This CDR3 comprises 16 residues. V gave up 1 base and J gave up 10 bases, with 20 bases separating them. The CDR3 reads CASSQVGGLTTREQFF. The CDR3 region has the DNA TGTGCCAGCAGCCAAGTAGGGGGGCTTACTACTCGCGAGCAGTTCTTC.

A few counts support this clonotype. CDR3 region: CASSQGYQPQHF. For the CDR3, the DNA is TGCGCCAGCAGCCAAGGGTATCAGCCCCAGCATTTT. The chain recombines TRBV4-3 with TRBJ1-5; D uncertain. The CDR3 extends over 12 amino acids. Germline V CDR1 and CDR2: LGHNA, YSLEER. V lost 1 base, J lost 5 bases, and 3 bases lay in between.

In this sample, this clonotype turned up many times. V is TRBV6-1 and J is TRBJ1-2; 7 positions match TRBD1. V was clipped by 6 bases and J by 3 bases; unmatched bases: 10. This CDR3 is built from 15 residues. Germline V gives CDR1 MNHNS, CDR2 SASEGT. This chain's CDR3 is CASSLDRERDYGYTF. The CDR3 DNA reads TGTGCCAGCAGCCTTGACAGGGAACGGGACTATGGCTACACCTTC.

This clonotype was detected ten times or more. This chain joins TRBV10-3 and TRBJ1-2, with D uncertain. The CDR3 is 13 amino acids. Germline V gene data show CDR1 as ENHRY and CDR2 as SYGVKD. V was pared by 5 bases and J by 4 bases, with 11 bases between. CDR3 DNA: TGTGCCATCAGTTTTGGCAGCCCCTATGGCTACACCTTC. As protein: CAISFGSPYGYTF.

On this clonotype: The junction shows a germline mismatch at one end, possibly a read error. The gene calls are TRBV7-2 and TRBJ2-1; 8 bases are shared with TRBD2. The CDR3 consists of 19 residues. Germline V gene sequence: CDR1 SGHTA, CDR2 FQGNSA. The CDR3 is CASSSAGLEGVGSYNEQLF. CDR3 bases: TGTGCCAGCAGCTCGGCGGGACTAGAGGGAGTTGGGTCCTACAATGAGCAGCTCTTC.

The V call is TRBV29-1, the J call TRBJ1-3, with unresolved D. V dropped 3 bases and J dropped 2 bases, with 8 bases sitting between them. The length of the CDR3 is 13 residues. In germline, CDR1 is SQVTM, CDR2 ANQGSEA. As DNA, the CDR3 is TGCAGCGTTGAGGAGTCCACTGGAAACACCATATATTTT. Its protein is CSVEESTGNTIYF.

V and J are TRBV6-1 and TRBJ1-5, with TRBD1 as a possible D gene (5 bases). The CDR3 is 14 amino acids. The V end lost 6 bases, the J end lost 6 bases, and 15 bases lay between the germline ends. Germline V gene data show CDR1 as MNHNS and CDR2 as SASEGT. The DNA for the CDR3 is TGTGCCAGCAGCCGAACGGGGGGGGTTCAGCCCCAGCATTTT. It is translated as CASSRTGGVQPQHF.